This is a list of T cell receptor beta chains from one sample in a study of T cell responses to AZD1222 COVID-19 vaccine. Sequencing was performed with immunoSEQ multiplex PCR; in TCRdb, only in-frame clones are kept and a portion is missing. The sample yields approximately 100,000 clones, roughly nine tenths seen once. This sample comprised peripheral blood, obtained 28 days after the second dose of the MenACWY control vaccine. These receptors all come from an adult who received the MenACWY meningococcal vaccine as a control. CDR3s include the opening cysteine and the closing phenylalanine or tryptophan. A D gene is named only where the DNA matches it firmly. Expanded clones get a size class; other rows say once, few or many, or leave the size out.

cdr3_nt cdr3_aa d_call clone_size j_call v_call
TGTGCCAGCAGTTACTCCCCTGGCAGGGACTCCTATAATTCACCCCTCCACTTT CASSYSPGRDSYNSPLHF . . TRBJ1-6 TRBV6-2/TRBV6-3
TGTGCCAGCAGCCAGGGTGCAGCTTTCTTT CASSQGAAFF . . TRBJ1-1 TRBV28
TGTGCCAGCAGCTTCTCAGGACGCCCGAGGGGTTCACCCCTCCACTTT CASSFSGRPRGSPLHF . . TRBJ1-6 TRBV7-2
TGCAGCGTTGACTCCATTGACAGGGATAATATGTTCTTC CSVDSIDRDNMFF TRBD1 . TRBJ2-1 TRBV29-1
TGTGCCAGCAGTGAAAAACCCGATGGCTACACCTTC CASSEKPDGYTF . . TRBJ1-2 TRBV28
TGCAGCGTTGAACAGATAGGACAGGGGAACTATGGCTACACCTTC CSVEQIGQGNYGYTF TRBD1 . TRBJ1-2 TRBV29-1
TGTGCCAGCAGTGAAAACGGGACAGGACTCACAGATACGCAGTATTTT CASSENGTGLTDTQYF TRBD1 . TRBJ2-3 TRBV28
TGTGCCAGCAGGCTATCAGGGGGCAAGCCTGGCTACACCTTC CASRLSGGKPGYTF TRBD1 . TRBJ1-2 TRBV6-5
TGTGCCAGCAGGCCCTCAGGGGCTGATCAGCCCCAGCATTTT CASRPSGADQPQHF . once TRBJ1-5 TRBV6-1
TGTGCCAGCAGCCAAGGAGGGCAGGTTGATTCACCCCTCCACTTT CASSQGGQVDSPLHF . . TRBJ1-6 TRBV14
TGTGCCAGCAGTTACTCCCGGGGCTTTGGAAACACCATATATTTT CASSYSRGFGNTIYF . once TRBJ1-3 TRBV6-5
TGTGCCAGCAGCCAAGTGTATGGGACAGGGACCTCCTACGAGCAGTACTTC CASSQVYGTGTSYEQYF TRBD1 few TRBJ2-7 TRBV4-2
TGTGCCAGCAGCTTGGGGCGGGGGGCGGTCTCCTACAATGAGCAGTTCTTC CASSLGRGAVSYNEQFF TRBD2 once TRBJ2-1 TRBV5-4
TGTGCCAGCTCACCACCGCTAGCGGGGGTCTACGAGCAGTACTTC CASSPPLAGVYEQYF TRBD2 few TRBJ2-7 TRBV18
TGTGCCACCAGTGTGCAGGGGACGAATCAGCCCCAGCATTTT CATSVQGTNQPQHF . . TRBJ1-5 TRBV24-1
TGCGCCAGCAGCTCCGGGACAGGGTCCTACAATGAGCAGTTCTTC CASSSGTGSYNEQFF TRBD1 once TRBJ2-1 TRBV5-1